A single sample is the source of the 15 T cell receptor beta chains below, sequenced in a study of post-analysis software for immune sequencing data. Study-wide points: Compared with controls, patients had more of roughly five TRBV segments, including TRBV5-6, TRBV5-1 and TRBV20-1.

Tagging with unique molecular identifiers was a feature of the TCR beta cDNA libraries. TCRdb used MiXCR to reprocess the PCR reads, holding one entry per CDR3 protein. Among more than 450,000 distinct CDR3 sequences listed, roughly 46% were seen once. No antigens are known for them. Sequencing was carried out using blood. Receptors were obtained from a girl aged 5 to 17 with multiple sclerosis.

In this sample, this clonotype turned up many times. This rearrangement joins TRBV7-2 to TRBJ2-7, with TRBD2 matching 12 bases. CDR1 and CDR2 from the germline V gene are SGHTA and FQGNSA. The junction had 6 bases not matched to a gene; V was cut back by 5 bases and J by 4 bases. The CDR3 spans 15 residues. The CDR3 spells CASSPTSGGTYEQYF. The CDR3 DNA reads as TGTGCCAGCAGCCCCACTAGCGGGGGGACGTACGAGCAGTACTTC.

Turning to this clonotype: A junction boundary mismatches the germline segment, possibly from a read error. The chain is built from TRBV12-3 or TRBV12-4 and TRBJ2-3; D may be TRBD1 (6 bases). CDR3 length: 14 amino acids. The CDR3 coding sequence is TGTGCCAGCAGACCCTCAGGGGTCACAGATGCGCAGTATTTT. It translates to CASRPSGVTDAQYF.

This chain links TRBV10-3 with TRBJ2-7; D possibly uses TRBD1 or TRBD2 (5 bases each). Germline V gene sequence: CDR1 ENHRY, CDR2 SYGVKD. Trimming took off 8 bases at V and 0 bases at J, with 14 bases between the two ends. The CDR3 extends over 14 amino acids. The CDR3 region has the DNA TGTGCCATCGCCGGGACGCTCTGCTCCTACGAGCAGTACTTC. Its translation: CAIAGTLCSYEQYF.

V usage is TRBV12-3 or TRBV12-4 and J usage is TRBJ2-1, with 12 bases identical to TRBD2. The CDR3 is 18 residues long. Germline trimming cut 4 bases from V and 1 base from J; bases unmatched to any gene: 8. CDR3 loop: CASSSLAGGPESYNEQFF. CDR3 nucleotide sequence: TGTGCCAGCAGTTCCCTAGCGGGAGGGCCTGAGTCCTACAATGAGCAGTTCTTC.

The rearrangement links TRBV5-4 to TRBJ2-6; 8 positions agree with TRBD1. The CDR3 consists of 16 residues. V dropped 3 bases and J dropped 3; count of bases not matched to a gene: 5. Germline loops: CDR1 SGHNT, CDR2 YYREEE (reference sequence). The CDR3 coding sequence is TGTGCCAGCAGCTCGGGACAGGATGATGGGGCCAACGTCCTGACTTTC. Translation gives CASSSGQDDGANVLTF. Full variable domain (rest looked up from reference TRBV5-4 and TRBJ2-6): ETGVTQSPTHLIKTRGQQVTLRCSSQSGHNTVSWYQQALGQGPQFIFQYYREEENGRGNFPPRFSGLQFPNYSSELNVNALELDDSALYLCASSSGQDDGANVLTFGAGSRLTVL.

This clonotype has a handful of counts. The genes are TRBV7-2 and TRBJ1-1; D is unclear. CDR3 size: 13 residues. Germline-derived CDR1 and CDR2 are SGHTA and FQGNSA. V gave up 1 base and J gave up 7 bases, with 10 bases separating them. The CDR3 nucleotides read TGTGCCAGCAGCTTAGGAAGTTTTGATGAAGCTTTCTTT. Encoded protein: CASSLGSFDEAFF.

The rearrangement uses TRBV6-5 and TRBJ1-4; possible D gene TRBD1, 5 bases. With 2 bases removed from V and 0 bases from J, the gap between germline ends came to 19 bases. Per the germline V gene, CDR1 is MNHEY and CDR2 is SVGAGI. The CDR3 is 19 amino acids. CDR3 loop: CASSYRSGTIKPTNEKLFF. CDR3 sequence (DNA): TGTGCCAGCAGTTACCGCTCCGGGACCATTAAACCAACTAATGAAAAACTGTTTTTT.

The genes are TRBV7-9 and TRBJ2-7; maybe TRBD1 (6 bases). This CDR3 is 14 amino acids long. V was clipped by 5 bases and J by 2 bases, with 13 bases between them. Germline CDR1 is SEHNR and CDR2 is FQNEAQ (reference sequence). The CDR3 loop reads CASSPDSDTYEQYF. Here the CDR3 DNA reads TGTGCCAGCAGCCCGGACAGCGACACCTACGAGCAGTACTTC.

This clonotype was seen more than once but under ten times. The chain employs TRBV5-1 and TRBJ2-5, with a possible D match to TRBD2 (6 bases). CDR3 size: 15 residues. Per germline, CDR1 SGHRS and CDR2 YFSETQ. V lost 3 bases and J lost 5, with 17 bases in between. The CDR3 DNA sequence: TGCGCCAGCAGCTGGTTGGAGGGTCCGGGGGAGACCCAGTACTTC. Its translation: CASSWLEGPGETQYF. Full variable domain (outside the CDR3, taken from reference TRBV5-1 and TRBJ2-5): KAGVTQTPRYLIKTRGQQVTLSCSPISGHRSVSWYQQTPGQGLQFLFEYFSETQRNKGNFPGRFSGRQFSNSRSEMNVSTLELGDSALYLCASSWLEGPGETQYFGPGTRLLVL.

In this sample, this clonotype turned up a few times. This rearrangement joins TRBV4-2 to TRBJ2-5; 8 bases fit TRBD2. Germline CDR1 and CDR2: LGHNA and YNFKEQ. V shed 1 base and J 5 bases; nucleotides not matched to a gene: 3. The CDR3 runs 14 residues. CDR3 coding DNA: TGTGCCAGCAGCCAAGGGACTAGCTCCGAGACCCAGTACTTC. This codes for CASSQGTSSETQYF.

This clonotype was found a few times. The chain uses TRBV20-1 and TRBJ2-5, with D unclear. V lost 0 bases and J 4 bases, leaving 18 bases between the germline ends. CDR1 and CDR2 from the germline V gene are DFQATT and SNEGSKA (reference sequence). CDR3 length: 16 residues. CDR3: CSAREESAHTLETQYF. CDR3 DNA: TGCAGTGCTAGAGAGGAGTCAGCCCACACTCTAGAGACCCAGTACTTC.

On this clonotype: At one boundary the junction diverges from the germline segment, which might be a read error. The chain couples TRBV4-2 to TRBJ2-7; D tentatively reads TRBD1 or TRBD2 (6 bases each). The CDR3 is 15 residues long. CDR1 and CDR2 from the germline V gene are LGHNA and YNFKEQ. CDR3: CAGSQEGGGGYEQYF. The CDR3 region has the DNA TGTGCCGGCAGCCAAGAGGGGGGTGGCGGCTACGAGCAGTACTTC.

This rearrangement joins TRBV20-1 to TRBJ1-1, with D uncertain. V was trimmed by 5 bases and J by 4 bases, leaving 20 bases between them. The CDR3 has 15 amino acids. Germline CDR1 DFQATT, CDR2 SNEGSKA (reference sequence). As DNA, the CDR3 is TGCAGTGCTCCTGGAGACTCTACGTTGTTCACTGAAGCTTTCTTT. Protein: CSAPGDSTLFTEAFF.

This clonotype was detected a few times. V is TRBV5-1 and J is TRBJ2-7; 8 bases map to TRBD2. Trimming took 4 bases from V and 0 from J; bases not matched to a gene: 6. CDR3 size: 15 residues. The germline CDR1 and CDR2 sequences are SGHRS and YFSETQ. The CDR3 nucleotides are TGCGCCAGCAGCCCCGGGAGGGCCAGCTCCTACGAGCAGTACTTC. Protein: CASSPGRASSYEQYF.

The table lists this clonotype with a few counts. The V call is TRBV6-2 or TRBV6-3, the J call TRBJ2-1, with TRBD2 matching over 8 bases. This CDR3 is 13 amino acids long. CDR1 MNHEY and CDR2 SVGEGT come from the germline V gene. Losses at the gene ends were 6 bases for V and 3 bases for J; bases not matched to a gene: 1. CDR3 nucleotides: TGTGCCAGCAGAGGGACTAGCTACAATGAGCAGTTCTTC. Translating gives CASRGTSYNEQFF.